This T cell receptor (beta chain) was sequenced for a study of cytomegalovirus exposure and HLA in healthy donors. 60 Vbeta and 13 Jbeta primers were used in PCR. The method was immunoSEQ multiplex PCR; TCRdb's version includes in-frame clones alone and lacks a portion of them. In the table there are tens of thousands of clones, roughly 63% of which are singletons. The TCR originated in a woman between 40 and 55 years old in good health and CMV-seropositive. The source material was PBMCs.

The CDR3 DNA is TGTGCCAGCAGCTCCCGGGACAGGGTCAACTATGGCTACACCTTC. Protein product: CASSSRDRVNYGYTF. The rearrangement uses TRBV28 and TRBJ1-2; 9 nucleotides align to TRBD1. J gave up 2 bases and V 6 bases, and 7 bases lay outside the gene matches. The CDR3 consists of 15 residues. Germline CDR1 and CDR2: MDHEN and SYDVKM.